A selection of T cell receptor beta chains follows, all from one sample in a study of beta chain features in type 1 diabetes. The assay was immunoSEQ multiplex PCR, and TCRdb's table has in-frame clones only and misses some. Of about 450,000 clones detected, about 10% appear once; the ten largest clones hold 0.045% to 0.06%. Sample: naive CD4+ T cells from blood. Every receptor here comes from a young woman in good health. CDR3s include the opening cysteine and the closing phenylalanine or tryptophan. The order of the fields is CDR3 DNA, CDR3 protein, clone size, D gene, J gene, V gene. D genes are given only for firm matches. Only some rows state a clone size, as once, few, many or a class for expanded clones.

cdr3_nt: TGTGCCAGCAGTTACCTTGACGGGGGAGATAATCAGCCCCAGCATTTT
cdr3_aa: CASSYLDGGDNQPQHF
clone_size: few
d_call: NA
j_call: TRBJ1-5
v_call: TRBV6-5

cdr3_nt: TGTGCCAGCAGCGGTGGACTGGGCAGTCAAGAGACCCAGTACTTC
cdr3_aa: CASSGGLGSQETQYF
clone_size: few
d_call: NA
j_call: TRBJ2-5
v_call: TRBV9

cdr3_nt: TGTGCCAGCAGTTGGGGTGACAGGGGGCGCGGGACCCAGTACTTC
cdr3_aa: CASSWGDRGRGTQYF
clone_size: NA
d_call: TRBD1
j_call: TRBJ2-5
v_call: TRBV27

cdr3_nt: TGTGCCAGCAGCTCCGGACATATCACAGATACGCAGTATTTT
cdr3_aa: CASSSGHITDTQYF
clone_size: few
d_call: NA
j_call: TRBJ2-3
v_call: TRBV7-9

cdr3_nt: TGCAGCGTTGTGCCAGTCACTGAAGCTTTCTTT
cdr3_aa: CSVVPVTEAFF
clone_size: NA
d_call: NA
j_call: TRBJ1-1
v_call: TRBV29-1

cdr3_nt: TGTGCCAGCAGCGACCCCTACGAGCAGTACTTC
cdr3_aa: CASSDPYEQYF
clone_size: few
d_call: NA
j_call: TRBJ2-7
v_call: TRBV7-8

cdr3_nt: TGCGCCAGCAGTCACCAACCCCCCTTTTGGGAGTGGAGCACAGATACGCAGTATTTT
cdr3_aa: CASSHQPPFWEWSTDTQYF
clone_size: NA
d_call: NA
j_call: TRBJ2-3
v_call: TRBV23-1

cdr3_nt: TGTGCCAGCAGCTTAGGTAGTGGTAGCGGGAGTTACGAGCAGTACTTC
cdr3_aa: CASSLGSGSGSYEQYF
clone_size: NA
d_call: TRBD2
j_call: TRBJ2-7
v_call: TRBV7-2

cdr3_nt: TGTGCCAGCAGCCCCTCTAGGGGCTACACCTTC
cdr3_aa: CASSPSRGYTF
clone_size: NA
d_call: NA
j_call: TRBJ1-2
v_call: TRBV28

cdr3_nt: TGTGCCAGCAGTTTGCGGGGCGCGGGCTACACCTTC
cdr3_aa: CASSLRGAGYTF
clone_size: few
d_call: NA
j_call: TRBJ1-2
v_call: TRBV27

cdr3_nt: TGTGCCAGCACCGAGGGACCTTCTGGAAACACCATATATTTT
cdr3_aa: CASTEGPSGNTIYF
clone_size: NA
d_call: NA
j_call: TRBJ1-3
v_call: TRBV28